This T cell receptor (beta chain) was profiled in a study of spatial heterogeneity in lung cancer. Study overall: Each distinct TCR and UMI combination averaged more than ten appearances in raw reads. The study's findings and limits: Ubiquitous expanded tumor TCRs showed up in blood more at resection than follow-up.

Individual TCR cDNA molecules each bore their own unique molecular identifier. In TCRdb, the 5' RACE reads were re-called with MiXCR into one record per CDR3 protein. The data show approximately 3,800 distinct CDR3 sequences, about a sixth seen once. Comments on this clonotype: Its antigen remains unidentified.

Germline CDR1 reads LGHNA; CDR2 reads YSLEER. The CDR3 spans 15 residues. The V end lost 0 bases, the J end lost 9 bases, and 12 bases lay between the germline ends. Indicated time point: sample taken at primary tumor resection. Sequencing covered unsorted whole RNA taken from tumor, nontumor lung or frozen PBMC. A total of under 80 untreated early-stage non-small cell lung cancer patients served as donors. This specimen consisted of PBMCs, obtained at surgery. The receptor comes from a male donor with early-stage non-small cell lung cancer. The chain uses TRBV4-3 and TRBJ1-6, with D maybe TRBD1 (6 bases). The CDR3: CASSQDRGVSSPLHF. DNA for the CDR3: TGCGCCAGCAGCCAAGACAGGGGAGTTAGTTCACCCCTCCACTTT.